This TCR beta chain comes out of a study of T cell repertoires in ileal Crohn's disease. The sample holds a few counts of this clone. Some clones are missing from TCRdb's copy, which holds only in-frame ones; the method was immunoSEQ multiplex PCR. The sample gives 5,500 to 6,500 clones, 70% to 80% of which show up once; roughly 15% is in the top ten. The length of the CDR3 is 16 residues. CDR1 is SGHDN and CDR2 is FVKESK in the germline V gene. V lost 0 bases and J lost 6; bases outside the gene matches: 9. This receptor was identified in an adult with Crohn's disease. The chain uses TRBV14 and TRBJ1-2; 8 bases agree with TRBD1. Source material: ileal tissue. The CDR3 is CASSQEQGAKGDGYTF. The CDR3 bases are TGTGCCAGCAGCCAAGAGCAGGGGGCGAAGGGAGATGGCTACACCTTC.